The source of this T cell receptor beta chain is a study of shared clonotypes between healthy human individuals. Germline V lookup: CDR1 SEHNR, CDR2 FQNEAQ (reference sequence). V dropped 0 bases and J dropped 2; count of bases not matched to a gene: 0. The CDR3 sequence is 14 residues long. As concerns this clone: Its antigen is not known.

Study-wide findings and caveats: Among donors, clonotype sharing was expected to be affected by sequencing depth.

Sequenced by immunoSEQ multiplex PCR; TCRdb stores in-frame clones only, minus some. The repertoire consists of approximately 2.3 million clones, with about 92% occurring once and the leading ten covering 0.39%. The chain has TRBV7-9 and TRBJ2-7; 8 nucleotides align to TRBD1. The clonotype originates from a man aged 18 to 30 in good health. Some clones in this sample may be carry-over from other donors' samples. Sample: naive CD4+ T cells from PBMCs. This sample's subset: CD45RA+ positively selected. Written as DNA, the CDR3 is TGTGCCAGCAGCTTAGCGGGACAGGCCTACGAGCAGTACTTC. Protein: CASSLAGQAYEQYF.